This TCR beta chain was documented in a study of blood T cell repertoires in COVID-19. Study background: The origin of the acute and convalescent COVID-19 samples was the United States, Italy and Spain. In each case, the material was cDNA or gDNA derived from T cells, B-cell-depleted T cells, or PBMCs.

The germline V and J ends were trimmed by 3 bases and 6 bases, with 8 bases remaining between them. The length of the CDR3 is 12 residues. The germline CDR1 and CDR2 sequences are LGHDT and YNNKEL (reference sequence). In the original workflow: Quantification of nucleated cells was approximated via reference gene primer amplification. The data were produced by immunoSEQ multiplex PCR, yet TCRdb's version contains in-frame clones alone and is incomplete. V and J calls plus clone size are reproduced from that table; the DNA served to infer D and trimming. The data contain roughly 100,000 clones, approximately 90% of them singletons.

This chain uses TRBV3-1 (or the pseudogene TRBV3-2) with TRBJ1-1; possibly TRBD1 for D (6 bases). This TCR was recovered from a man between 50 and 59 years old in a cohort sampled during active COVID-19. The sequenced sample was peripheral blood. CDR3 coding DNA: TGTGCCAGCAGCCATGAGGGGGCTGAAGCTTTCTTT. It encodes CASSHEGAEAFF.